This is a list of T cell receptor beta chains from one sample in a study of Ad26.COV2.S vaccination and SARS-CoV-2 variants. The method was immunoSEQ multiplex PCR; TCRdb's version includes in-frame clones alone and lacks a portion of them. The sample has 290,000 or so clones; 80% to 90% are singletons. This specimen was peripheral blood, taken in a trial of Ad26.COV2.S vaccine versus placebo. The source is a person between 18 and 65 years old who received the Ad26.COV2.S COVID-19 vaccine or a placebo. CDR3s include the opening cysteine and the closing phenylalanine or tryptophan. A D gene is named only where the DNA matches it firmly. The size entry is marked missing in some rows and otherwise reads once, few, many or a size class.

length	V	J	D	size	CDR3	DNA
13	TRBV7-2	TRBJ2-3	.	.	CASSLQGTDTQYF	TGTGCCAGCAGCTTACAGGGAACAGATACGCAGTATTTT
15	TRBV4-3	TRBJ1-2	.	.	CASSQEVRRNYGYTF	TGCGCCAGCAGCCAAGAAGTACGGCGAAACTATGGCTACACCTTC
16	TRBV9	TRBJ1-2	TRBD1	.	CASSYNDRGPDYGYTF	TGTGCCAGCAGCTATAACGACAGGGGGCCTGACTATGGCTACACCTTC
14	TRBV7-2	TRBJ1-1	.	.	CASSLGGTRTEAFF	TGTGCCAGCAGCCTGGGGGGGACGAGAACTGAAGCTTTCTTT
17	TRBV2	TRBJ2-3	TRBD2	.	CASSVTLAGPNTDTQYF	TGTGCCAGCAGTGTAACCCTAGCGGGTCCGAATACAGATACGCAGTATTTT
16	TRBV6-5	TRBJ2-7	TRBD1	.	CASSYLGQGFSYEQYF	TGTGCCAGCAGTTACTTGGGACAGGGCTTCTCCTACGAGCAGTACTTC
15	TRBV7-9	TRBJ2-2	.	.	CASNRDGAPTGELFF	TGTGCCAGCAACAGGGATGGGGCCCCCACCGGGGAGCTGTTTTTT
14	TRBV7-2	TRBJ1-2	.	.	CASSLELRSGGYTF	TGTGCCAGCAGCTTAGAACTCCGGTCGGGTGGCTACACCTTC
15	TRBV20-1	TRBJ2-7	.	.	CSASPRDRGTYEQYF	TGCAGTGCTAGTCCCCGGGACCGGGGGACCTACGAGCAGTACTTC
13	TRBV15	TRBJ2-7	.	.	CATSSGPVYEQYF	TGTGCCACCAGCAGCGGACCGGTCTACGAGCAGTACTTC
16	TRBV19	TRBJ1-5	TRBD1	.	CASSIRTGGRNQPQHF	TGTGCCAGTAGTATACGGACAGGGGGTCGCAATCAGCCCCAGCATTTT
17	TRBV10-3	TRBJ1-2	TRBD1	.	CAITDMDRVGVSYGYTF	TGTGCCATCACGGACATGGACAGGGTCGGAGTTAGCTATGGCTACACCTTC
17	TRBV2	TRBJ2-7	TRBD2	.	CASSVTRLAGPSYEQYF	TGTGCCAGCAGTGTAACCCGACTAGCGGGACCCTCCTACGAGCAGTACTTC
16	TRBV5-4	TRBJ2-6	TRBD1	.	CASSLQQGSGANVLTF	TGTGCCAGCAGCTTACAACAGGGGTCTGGGGCCAACGTCCTGACTTTC
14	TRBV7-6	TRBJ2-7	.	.	CASRRTSSSYEQYF	TGTGCCAGCAGGCGTACTAGTAGCTCCTACGAGCAGTACTTC
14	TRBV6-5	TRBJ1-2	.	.	CASRPSRGNYGYTF	TGTGCCAGCAGACCTTCGAGAGGGAATTATGGCTACACCTTC
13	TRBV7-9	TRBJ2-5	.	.	CASSLAWVKTQYF	TGTGCCAGCAGCTTAGCGTGGGTGAAGACCCAGTACTTC
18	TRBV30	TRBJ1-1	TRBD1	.	CAWRRDRIPGQGNTEAFF	TGTGCCTGGAGGCGAGATAGAATTCCTGGACAGGGGAACACTGAAGCTTTCTTT
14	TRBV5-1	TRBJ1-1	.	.	CASSLEYGNTEAFF	TGCGCCAGCAGCTTGGAGTATGGGAACACTGAAGCTTTCTTT
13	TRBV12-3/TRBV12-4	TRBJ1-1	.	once	CASSLAAGTEAFF	TGTGCCAGCAGTTTAGCTGCGGGAACTGAAGCTTTCTTT
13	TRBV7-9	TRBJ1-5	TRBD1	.	CASSRDRDQPQHF	TGTGCCAGCAGCCGGGACAGGGATCAGCCCCAGCATTTT
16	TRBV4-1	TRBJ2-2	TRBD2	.	CASTPRGTSGTGELFF	TGCGCCAGCACCCCCAGGGGGACTAGCGGTACCGGGGAGCTGTTTTTT
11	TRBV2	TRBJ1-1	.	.	CASSVHTEAFF	TGTGCCAGCAGTGTTCACACTGAAGCTTTCTTT
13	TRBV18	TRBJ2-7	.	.	CASSPPFGSRQYF	TGTGCCAGCTCACCACCGTTTGGGTCTCGGCAGTACTTC
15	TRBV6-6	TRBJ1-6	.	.	CASSYSGGSNSPLHF	TGTGCCAGCAGTTACTCTGGGGGCTCGAATTCACCCCTCCACTTT
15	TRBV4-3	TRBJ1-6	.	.	CASSQDRGYNSPLHF	TGCGCCAGCAGCCAAGATAGGGGGTATAATTCACCCCTCCACTTT
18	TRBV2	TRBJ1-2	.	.	CASSERSRFLRGIYGYTF	TGTGCCAGCAGTGAACGGTCCAGGTTCCTACGGGGGATCTATGGCTACACCTTC
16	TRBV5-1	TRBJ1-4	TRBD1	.	CASSLAGQGRNEKLFF	TGCGCCAGCAGCTTGGCCGGACAGGGCCGAAATGAAAAACTGTTTTTT
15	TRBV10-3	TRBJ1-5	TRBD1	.	CAIGQGNQSNQPQHF	TGTGCCATAGGACAGGGCAATCAGAGCAATCAGCCCCAGCATTTT
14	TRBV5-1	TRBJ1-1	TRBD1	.	CASTTGQMNTEAFF	TGCGCCAGCACCACGGGACAGATGAACACTGAAGCTTTCTTT
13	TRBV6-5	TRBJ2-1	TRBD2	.	CASSYYGTSGWFF	TGTGCCAGCAGTTACTACGGGACTAGCGGTTGGTTCTTC
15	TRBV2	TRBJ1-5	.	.	CASSLGVTQNQPQHF	TGTGCCAGCAGTCTGGGGGTGACCCAGAATCAGCCCCAGCATTTT
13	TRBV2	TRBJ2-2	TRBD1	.	CASSPQGAGELFF	TGTGCCAGCAGTCCTCAGGGGGCCGGGGAGCTGTTTTTT
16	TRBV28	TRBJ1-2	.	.	CASSLALLPPGDGYTF	TGTGCCAGCAGTTTAGCCCTCCTCCCTCCAGGGGATGGCTACACCTTC
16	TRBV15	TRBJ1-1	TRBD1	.	CATSSAGQGGNTEAFF	TGTGCCACCAGCAGTGCAGGACAGGGTGGGAACACTGAAGCTTTCTTT
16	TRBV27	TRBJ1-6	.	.	CASSVPDKIISSPLHF	TGTGCCAGCAGTGTCCCCGATAAAATTATCTCTTCACCCCTCCACTTT
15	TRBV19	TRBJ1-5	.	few	CASSGHIDSNQPQHF	TGTGCCAGTAGTGGACACATAGATAGCAATCAGCCCCAGCATTTT
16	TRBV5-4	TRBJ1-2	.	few	CASSSEDRPINYGYTF	TGTGCCAGCAGCTCCGAAGACAGACCAATCAACTATGGCTACACCTTC
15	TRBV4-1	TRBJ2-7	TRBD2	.	CASMPSGGAAYEQYF	TGCGCCAGCATGCCGAGCGGGGGGGCCGCCTACGAGCAGTACTTC
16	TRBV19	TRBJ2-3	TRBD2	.	CASSLLAGGFADTQYF	TGTGCCAGTAGTCTCCTAGCGGGAGGGTTTGCAGATACGCAGTATTTT
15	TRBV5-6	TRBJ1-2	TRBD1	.	CASSFPGQGGYGYTF	TGTGCCAGCAGCTTTCCGGGACAGGGAGGCTATGGCTACACCTTC
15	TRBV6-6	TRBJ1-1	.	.	CASSYVGGSGTEAFF	TGTGCCAGCAGTTACGTGGGGGGATCAGGCACTGAAGCTTTCTTT
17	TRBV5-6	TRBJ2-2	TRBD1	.	CASSFGRDRVFTGELFF	TGTGCCAGCAGCTTCGGCCGGGACAGGGTTTTCACCGGGGAGCTGTTTTTT
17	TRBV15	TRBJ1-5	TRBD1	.	CATSTPSGGWSNQPQHF	TGTGCCACCAGCACCCCCTCAGGGGGCTGGAGCAATCAGCCCCAGCATTTT
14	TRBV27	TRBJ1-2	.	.	CASSLFASRGGYTF	TGTGCCAGCAGTTTATTTGCGTCGCGGGGCGGCTACACCTTC
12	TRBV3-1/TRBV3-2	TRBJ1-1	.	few	CASSQGTGEAFF	TGTGCCAGCAGCCAAGGGACGGGAGAAGCTTTCTTT
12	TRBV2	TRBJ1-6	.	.	CASSDLQDPLHF	TGTGCCAGCAGTGACCTACAGGATCCCCTCCACTTT
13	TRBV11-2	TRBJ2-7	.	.	CASSLVLSYEQYF	TGTGCCAGCAGCTTAGTTCTATCCTACGAGCAGTACTTC
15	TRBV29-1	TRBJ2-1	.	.	CSVEGASGRYNEQFF	TGCAGCGTTGAAGGGGCGAGCGGAAGATACAATGAGCAGTTCTTC